The next 27 T cell receptor beta chains were all read from a single sample in a study of T cell responses to AZD1222 COVID-19 vaccine. The protocol was immunoSEQ multiplex PCR, while the TCRdb copy is restricted to in-frame clones and leaves out a portion. The sample lists around 150,000 clones, just under 95% occurring once. The specimen was peripheral blood, collected on day 0 of AZD1222 vaccination. The receptors were gathered from an adult in good health.

The sample holds one count of this clone. The V gene is TRBV7-9, the J gene TRBJ1-6; D might be TRBD1 (5 bases). Germline V CDR1 and CDR2: SEHNR, FQNEAQ (reference sequence). The CDR3 runs 14 residues. V lost 8 bases and J lost 2, with 10 bases in between. The CDR3 protein is CASGGGPYNSPLHF. The CDR3 DNA reads as TGTGCCAGCGGGGGTGGCCCCTATAATTCACCCCTCCACTTT.

The rearrangement joins TRBV19 to TRBJ1-1, with TRBD1 as a possible D gene (6 bases). V lost 3 bases, J lost 5 bases, and 7 bases lay in between. Looked up from germline, CDR1 is LNHDA and CDR2 is SQIVND (reference sequence). This CDR3 is 12 amino acids long. The chain's CDR3 is CASSITGTEAFF. For the CDR3, the DNA is TGTGCCAGTAGTATCACAGGGACTGAAGCTTTCTTT.

As DNA, the CDR3 is TGCGCCAGCAGCTTGAGGGCCATTAACTATGGCTACACCTTC. This sequence encodes CASSLRAINYGYTF. V usage is TRBV5-1 and J usage is TRBJ1-2; D remains ambiguous. The V end lost 1 base, the J end lost 1 base, and 8 bases lay between the germline ends. The V gene's germline CDR1 is SGHRS and CDR2 YFSETQ. This CDR3 is built from 14 residues.

V usage is TRBV27 and J usage is TRBJ2-1; TRBD2 matches 7 bases. Looked up from germline, CDR1 is MNHEY and CDR2 is SMNVEV (reference sequence). This CDR3 is 14 amino acids long. V trimming: 4 bases; J trimming: 8 bases; junction bases outside the gene matches: 8. This CDR3 reads CASSSPGGIYEQFF. DNA for the CDR3: TGTGCCAGCAGTTCACCGGGAGGTATCTATGAGCAGTTCTTC.

The chain employs TRBV18 and TRBJ1-6; no firm D call. The CDR3 has 14 residues. Trimming took 6 bases from V and 13 from J, leaving 19 bases between them. CDR1 and CDR2 (germline): KGHSH, LQKENI. CDR3 residues: CASSAPPTTGPLHF. CDR3 in DNA: TGTGCCAGCTCCGCTCCACCAACGACGGGGCCCCTCCACTTT.

CDR3 sequence (DNA): TGCAGCGTGACGACAGGGGGCAATCAGCCCCAGCATTTT. This encodes CSVTTGGNQPQHF. The chain has TRBV29-1 and TRBJ1-5; 8 bases are a match to TRBD1. V shed 6 bases and J 2 bases; nucleotides not matched to a gene: 3. This CDR3 region has 13 residues. The germline V gene encodes CDR1 SQVTM and CDR2 ANQGSEA.

A word on this clone: A junction end diverges from the germline sequence, so it may reflect a read error. The rearrangement links TRBV7-7 to TRBJ1-4; D may be TRBD1 (5 bases). This CDR3 spans 15 amino acids. Germline CDR1 SSHAT, CDR2 FNYEAQ (reference sequence). The chain's CDR3 is CASSLGRPDTSELFF. The CDR3 DNA sequence: TGTGCTAGCAGCTTAGGTCGCCCGGACACCTCGGAACTGTTTTTT.

The chain couples TRBV11-2 to TRBJ2-3; no reliable D call. CDR3 size: 14 residues. The V end was cut by 5 bases, the J end by 7 bases, with 16 bases between. The germline V gene encodes CDR1 SGHAT and CDR2 FQNNGV. The CDR3 nucleotides are TGTGCCAGCAGCCTACGTAACATGGGAAATACGCAGTATTTT. This encodes CASSLRNMGNTQYF.

This chain connects TRBV9 to TRBJ2-7; D may correspond to TRBD1 or TRBD2 (5 bases each). Deletions cut 3 bases from V and 3 bases from J, with 13 bases between. This CDR3 has 14 residues. Germline CDR1 reads SGDLS; CDR2 reads YYNGEE. Written as DNA, the CDR3 is TGTGCCAGCAGCGCCGACTGGGGGAGCTACGAGCAGTACTTC. Translating it yields CASSADWGSYEQYF.

This clone is a singleton in its sample. This sample includes further DNA sequences coding for the same CDR3. The V gene is TRBV6-1, the J gene TRBJ1-1; 9 bases are a match to TRBD1. The CDR3 loop spans 14 amino acids. Germline trimming cut 3 bases from V and 1 base from J; bases unmatched to any gene: 0. CDR1 MNHNS and CDR2 SASEGT come from the germline V gene. The CDR3 region is CASSEDRGNTEAFF. The CDR3, as DNA: TGTGCCAGCAGTGAGGACAGGGGGAACACTGAAGCTTTCTTT.

The table lists this clone with a count of one. The chain uses TRBV19 and TRBJ1-6; 7 bases line up with TRBD1. The J segment lost 7 bases and the V segment lost 7 bases, leaving 4 bases of the junction unmatched. Germline V lookup: CDR1 LNHDA, CDR2 SQIVND (reference sequence). The CDR3 covers 13 residues. The CDR3 DNA reads TGTGCCAGTACCAGGGGGGAGAATTCACCCCTCCACTTT. Translating it yields CASTRGENSPLHF. The entire variable domain, with the rest obtained from reference TRBV19 and TRBJ1-6, is as follows: DGGITQSPKYLFRKEGQNVTLSCEQNLNHDAMYWYRQDPGQGLRLIYYSQIVNDFQKGDIAEGYSVSREKKESFPLTVTSAQKNPTAFYLCASTRGENSPLHFGNGTRLTVT.

The chain joins TRBV7-2 to TRBJ1-1; 9 bases fit TRBD1. V dropped 5 bases and J dropped 4; count of bases not matched to a gene: 8. This CDR3 spans 15 amino acids. The germline V gene encodes CDR1 SGHTA and CDR2 FQGNSA. This chain's CDR3 is CASSLQVQGATEAFF. CDR3 sequence (DNA): TGTGCCAGCAGCCTACAGGTACAGGGGGCCACTGAAGCTTTCTTT.

The chain carries TRBV6-6 and TRBJ1-2; D might be TRBD1 (5 bases). Germline V gives CDR1 MNHNY, CDR2 SVGAGI (reference sequence). CDR3 length: 13 amino acids. Trimming removed 8 bases from V and 7 bases from J, with 17 bases in between. The CDR3 nucleotides read TGTGCCAGCCGCGGCAGGGAGGAGGCTGGCTACACCTTC. It codes for CASRGREEAGYTF.

This clone was picked up one time. The chain carries TRBV19 and TRBJ1-6; 7 bases align to TRBD1. Germline CDR1 is LNHDA and CDR2 is SQIVND (reference sequence). Trimming removed 6 bases from V and 6 bases from J; junction bases left unmatched: 5. CDR3 size: 14 residues. The CDR3: CASSSGTVNSPLHF. CDR3 DNA: TGTGCCAGTAGCTCCGGGACAGTTAATTCACCCCTCCACTTT.

On this clone: Other DNA sequences within the sample encode an identical CDR3. This chain uses TRBV28 with TRBJ2-1; 9 bases are shared with TRBD2. Looked up from germline, CDR1 is MDHEN and CDR2 is SYDVKM. CDR3 length equals 15 residues. With V trimmed by 3 bases and J by 4 bases, 4 bases remained unmatched. CDR3: CASSFSGSPYNEQFF. The CDR3 coding sequence is TGTGCCAGCAGTTTTAGCGGGAGTCCATACAATGAGCAGTTCTTC.

The rearrangement joins TRBV11-3 to TRBJ1-1; D remains ambiguous. V was trimmed by 0 bases and J by 5 bases, leaving 7 bases between them. The CDR3 is 13 residues long. CDR1 SGHNT and CDR2 YENEEA come from the germline V gene. CDR3 residues: CASSLDRETEAFF. The CDR3 coding sequence is TGTGCCAGCAGCTTAGACCGGGAAACTGAAGCTTTCTTT.

The chain joins TRBV19 to TRBJ1-2; perhaps TRBD1 as D (5 bases). The CDR3 length is 15 residues. Deletions cut 3 bases from V and 6 bases from J, with 17 bases between. CDR1 and CDR2 (germline): LNHDA, SQIVND (reference sequence). In DNA form, the CDR3 reads TGTGCCAGTAGTATCGCGGCAGGGCCAGTGAATGGCTACACCTTC. This sequence encodes CASSIAAGPVNGYTF.

The V and J genes are TRBV15 and TRBJ1-1; tentatively, D is TRBD1 (6 bases). The V end was cut by 1 base, the J end by 1 base, with 28 bases between. Germline CDR1 LNHNV, CDR2 YYDKDF (reference sequence). CDR3 length: 21 amino acids. This chain's CDR3 is CATSRGPILRQDRNPNTEAFF. The CDR3 DNA reads TGTGCCACCAGCAGAGGTCCTATTCTCCGACAGGATCGAAACCCGAACACTGAAGCTTTCTTT.

In its sample, this clone was seen once. In DNA, the CDR3 is TGTGCCAGCAGCCCTCGCCAGGGATCGAACACTGAAGCTTTCTTT. This codes for CASSPRQGSNTEAFF. The rearrangement joins TRBV5-4 to TRBJ1-1, with D perhaps TRBD1 (5 bases). With 4 bases removed from V and 1 base from J, the gap between germline ends came to 14 bases. The CDR3 has 15 residues. Germline V lookup: CDR1 SGHNT, CDR2 YYREEE (reference sequence).

Regarding this clone: At one end, the junction sequence differs from germline, possibly due to a read error. This chain uses TRBV7-3 with TRBJ1-3; D is uncertain. CDR3 length equals 13 residues. Germline-derived CDR1 and CDR2 are SGHTA and FQGTGA. The CDR3 region has the DNA TGTGCCAGCAGCTCCCCCGGTGGAAGCACCATATATTTT. This gives the protein CASSSPGGSTIYF.

This chain uses TRBV4-1 with TRBJ1-6, with D perhaps matching TRBD1 (5 bases). The length of the CDR3 is 16 residues. Germline assignment: CDR1 MGHRA and CDR2 YSYEKL. Trimming removed 0 bases from V and 4 bases from J, with 10 bases in between. CDR3 DNA: TGCGCCAGCAGCCAAGAGGGAGGGGAGTATAATTCACCCCTCCACTTT. Its translation is CASSQEGGEYNSPLHF.

The V gene is TRBV21-1, the J gene TRBJ1-1. TRBV21-1 corresponds to a pseudogene. The CDR3 length is 15 residues. CDR3 nucleotide sequence: TGTGCCAGCAGCGGATACGAGGAGATGAACACTGAAGCTTTCTTT. This codes for CASSGYEEMNTEAFF.

The V call is TRBV18, the J call TRBJ2-6, with 9 bases aligning to TRBD1. The length of the CDR3 is 19 residues. Germline assignment: CDR1 KGHSH and CDR2 LQKENI. The V segment lost 3 bases and the J segment 2 bases; nucleotides outside the gene matches: 11. CDR3 sequence: CASSPGRRDRVTGANVLTF. In DNA, the CDR3 is TGTGCCAGCTCACCGGGTCGGAGGGACAGGGTGACTGGGGCCAACGTCCTGACTTTC.

This clone was observed once. The V and J genes are TRBV3-1 (or the pseudogene TRBV3-2) and TRBJ2-5; 13 bases agree with TRBD2. V shed 4 bases and J 1 base; nucleotides not matched to a gene: 3. The CDR3 is 16 residues long. Per germline, CDR1 LGHDT and CDR2 YNNKEL (reference sequence). CDR3 bases: TGTGCCAGCAGCCGAACTAGCGGGGGGGGCCAAGAGACCCAGTACTTC. As protein: CASSRTSGGGQETQYF.

The chain joins TRBV19 to TRBJ2-1; 13 bases map to TRBD2. J gave up 5 bases and V 11 bases, and 0 bases lay outside the gene matches. The germline V gene encodes CDR1 LNHDA and CDR2 SQIVND (reference sequence). This CDR3 is 12 amino acids long. This chain's CDR3 is CAGLAGDNEQFF. CDR3 DNA sequence: TGTGCCGGACTAGCGGGGGACAATGAGCAGTTCTTC.

The chain links TRBV28 to TRBJ2-1, with 8 positions matching TRBD2. V dropped 2 bases and J dropped 4; count of bases not matched to a gene: 7. The CDR3 contains 16 residues. Germline lookup yields CDR1 MDHEN and CDR2 SYDVKM. CDR3 nucleotide sequence: TGTGCCAGCAGTTTACATACTAGCGGACGATACAATGAGCAGTTCTTC. Amino acids: CASSLHTSGRYNEQFF.

The V gene is TRBV7-9, the J gene TRBJ2-1; 9 nucleotides agree with TRBD1. In germline, CDR1 is SEHNR, CDR2 FQNEAQ (reference sequence). V lost 5 bases, J lost 7 bases, and 12 bases stayed unmatched. The CDR3 totals 16 residues. DNA for the CDR3: TGTGCCAGCAGCCCAAAGCCGGGACAGGGAAAGAATGAGCAGTTCTTC. Translating gives CASSPKPGQGKNEQFF.